The 8 T cell receptor beta chains reported below all come from one sample, sequenced in a study of blood T cells in healthy people across ages. A second PCR, run for roughly 7 to 12 cycles, used a sample-barcoded 5' primer plus a J-beta primer mix. TCRdb re-called the 5' RACE reads with MiXCR, one entry per CDR3 protein. The repertoire holds some 1,800,000 distinct CDR3 sequences, with about 39% as singletons. The sample taken for sequencing was blood. The receptors stem from a human donor in good health.

This clonotype has more than one count but fewer than ten. The chain links TRBV6-5 to TRBJ1-2; 12 nucleotides line up with TRBD1. Trimming removed 4 bases from V and 7 bases from J; junction bases left unmatched: 13. Germline CDR1 MNHEY, CDR2 SVGAGI. The CDR3 runs 17 residues. The CDR3 is CASSSSGTGGKVGGYTF. The CDR3 DNA reads TGTGCCAGCAGTTCCTCCGGGACAGGGGGCAAAGTGGGTGGCTACACCTTC.

This clonotype was seen more than once but under ten times. This rearrangement joins TRBV6-5 to TRBJ2-7, with no clear D. The germline V gene has CDR1 MNHEY and CDR2 SVGAGI. V lost 5 bases and J 5 bases, leaving 13 bases between the germline ends. This CDR3 has 13 amino acids. The DNA for the CDR3 is TGTGCCAGCAGTCCCGAAATGATCCACGAGCAGTACTTC. Protein product: CASSPEMIHEQYF.

On this clonotype itself: A read error may produce the germline difference seen at one junction end. The chain is built from TRBV12-3 or TRBV12-4 and TRBJ2-3; the D gene is possibly TRBD2 (6 bases). The CDR3 runs 15 residues. CDR3 nucleotides: TGTGCCAGCAGTTTTTCGGGACTCTTCACAGATATGCAGTATTTT. Protein sequence: CASSFSGLFTDMQYF.

This clonotype was seen more than once but under ten times. This chain uses TRBV9 with TRBJ2-5; D ambiguous. The CDR3 consists of 16 residues. Germline values: CDR1 SGDLS, CDR2 YYNGEE. With 0 bases removed from V and 7 bases from J, the gap between germline ends came to 19 bases. CDR3 nucleotides: TGTGCCAGCAGCGTAGGGGCAGGCTCACGGGTGACGACCCAGTACTTC. As protein: CASSVGAGSRVTTQYF.

The V gene is TRBV11-1, the J gene TRBJ1-2; TRBD1 is a possible D gene (6 bases). The CDR3 sequence is 14 residues long. The V end was cut by 1 base, the J end by 4 bases, with 10 bases between. The germline CDR1 and CDR2 sequences are SGHAT and FQDESV (reference sequence). The CDR3 DNA reads as TGTGCCAGCAGCTTAGACGGGACACTCTATGGCTACACCTTC. Amino acids: CASSLDGTLYGYTF.

CDR3 nucleotide sequence: TGCAGTGCTAGGGCTCAGTACAATGAGCAGTACTTC. Encoded protein: CSARAQYNEQYF. The chain joins TRBV20-1 to TRBJ2-1; D unresolved. The end of the DNA aligns better with TRBJ2-7, so the J call may be wrong. Germline V gene lookup returns CDR1 DFQATT and CDR2 SNEGSKA (reference sequence). The CDR3 has 12 residues.

A remark on this clonotype: Germline is not matched at one junction end, which may reflect a read error. CDR3 DNA sequence: TGTGCCAGCAGCTCATTCGGGACAGCTGACTACTATGGCTGCACCTTC. Translated: CASSSFGTADYYGCTF. The chain carries TRBV7-8 and TRBJ1-2; TRBD1 agrees at 7 bases. The length of the CDR3 is 16 residues. The germline CDR1 and CDR2 sequences are SGHVS and FQNEAQ. The variable domain in full, with the rest retrieved from reference TRBV7-8 and TRBJ1-2, is GAGVSQSPRYKVAKRGQDVALRCDPISGHVSLFWYQQALGQGPEFLTYFQNEAQLDKSGLPSDRFFAERPEGSVSTLKIQRTQQEDSAVYLCASSSFGTADYYGCTFGSGTRLTVV.

V is TRBV29-1 and J is TRBJ2-7; weak D call: TRBD1 (5 bases). Looked up from germline, CDR1 is SQVTM and CDR2 is ANQGSEA. The CDR3 is made up of 15 amino acids. The ends were cut back, 2 bases at V and 0 bases at J, with 14 bases in the middle. CDR3 bases: TGCAGCGTTGAACTAGACAGCCTGAGCTCCTACGAGCAGTACTTC. Translating gives CSVELDSLSSYEQYF.